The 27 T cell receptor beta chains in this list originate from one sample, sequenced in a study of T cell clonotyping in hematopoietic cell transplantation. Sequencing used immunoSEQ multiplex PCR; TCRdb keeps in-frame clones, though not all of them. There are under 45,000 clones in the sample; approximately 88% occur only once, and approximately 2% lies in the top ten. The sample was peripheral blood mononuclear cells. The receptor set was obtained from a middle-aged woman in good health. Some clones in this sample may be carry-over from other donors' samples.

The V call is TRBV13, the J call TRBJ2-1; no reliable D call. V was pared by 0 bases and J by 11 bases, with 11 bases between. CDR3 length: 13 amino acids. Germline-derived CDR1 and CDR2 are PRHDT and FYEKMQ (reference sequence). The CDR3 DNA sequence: TGTGCCAGCAGCTTAGGGTATTCGGGTAAGCAGTTCTTC. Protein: CASSLGYSGKQFF.

CDR3 sequence reads: CATSRAAPGAYDTEAFF. The CDR3 region has the DNA TGTGCCACCAGCAGGGCTGCCCCGGGGGCGTACGACACTGAAGCTTTCTTT. The V and J genes are TRBV15 and TRBJ1-1; maybe TRBD1 (6 bases). Trimming cost V 3 bases and J 3 bases, with 20 bases left between them. Germline CDR1 LNHNV, CDR2 YYDKDF (reference sequence). The CDR3 has 17 amino acids.

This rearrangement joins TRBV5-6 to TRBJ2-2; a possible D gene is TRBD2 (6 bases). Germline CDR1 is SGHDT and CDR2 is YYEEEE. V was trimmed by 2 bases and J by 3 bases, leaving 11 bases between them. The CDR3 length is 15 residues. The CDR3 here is CASSFSGDYTGELFF. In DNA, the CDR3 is TGTGCCAGCAGCTTCTCGGGAGACTACACCGGGGAGCTGTTTTTT.

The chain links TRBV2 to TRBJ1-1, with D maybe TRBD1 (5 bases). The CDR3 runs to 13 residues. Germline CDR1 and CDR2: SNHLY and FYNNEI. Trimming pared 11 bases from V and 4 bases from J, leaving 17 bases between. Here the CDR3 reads CAFGRGRSTEAFF. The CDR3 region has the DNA TGTGCCTTCGGGAGGGGAAGGTCCACTGAAGCTTTCTTT.

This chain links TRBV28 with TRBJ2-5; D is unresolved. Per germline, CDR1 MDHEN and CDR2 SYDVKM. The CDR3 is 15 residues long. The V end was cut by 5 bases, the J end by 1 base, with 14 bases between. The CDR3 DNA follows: TGTGCCAGCAGTAAGCCGACGCCCGCCCAAGAGACCCAGTACTTC. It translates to CASSKPTPAQETQYF.

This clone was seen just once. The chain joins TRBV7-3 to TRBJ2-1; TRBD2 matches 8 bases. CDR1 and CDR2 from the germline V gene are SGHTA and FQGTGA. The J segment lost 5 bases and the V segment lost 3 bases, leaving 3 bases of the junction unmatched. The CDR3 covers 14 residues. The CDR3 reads CASSLSGRDNEQFF. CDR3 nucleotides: TGTGCCAGCAGCTTGAGCGGGAGAGACAATGAGCAGTTCTTC.

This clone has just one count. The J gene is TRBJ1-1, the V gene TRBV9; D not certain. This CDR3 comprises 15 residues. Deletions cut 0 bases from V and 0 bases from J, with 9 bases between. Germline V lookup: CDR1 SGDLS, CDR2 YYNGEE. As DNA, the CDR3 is TGTGCCAGCAGCGTAGCCCAAGCCGTGAACACTGAAGCTTTCTTT. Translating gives CASSVAQAVNTEAFF.

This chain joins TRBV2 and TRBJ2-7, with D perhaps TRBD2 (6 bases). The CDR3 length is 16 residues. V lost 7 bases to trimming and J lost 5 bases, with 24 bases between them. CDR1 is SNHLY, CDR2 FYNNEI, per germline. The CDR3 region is CASKKRGGQLFDEQYF. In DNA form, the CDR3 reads TGTGCCAGCAAAAAACGGGGAGGTCAACTCTTCGACGAGCAGTACTTC.

For the CDR3, the DNA is TGTGCCAGCAGTTACGGGGTCGGCGTCTATGGCTACACCTTC. Translated, it gives CASSYGVGVYGYTF. The gene calls are TRBV6-5 and TRBJ1-2; no definite D call. The CDR3 is 14 amino acids. Trimming stripped 2 bases from V and 4 bases from J, with 11 bases between. Germline lookup yields CDR1 MNHEY and CDR2 SVGAGI.

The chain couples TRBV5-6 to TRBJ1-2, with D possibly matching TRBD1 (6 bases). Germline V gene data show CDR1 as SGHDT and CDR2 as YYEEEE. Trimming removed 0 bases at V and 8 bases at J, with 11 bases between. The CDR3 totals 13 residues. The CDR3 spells CASSLERGGGYTF. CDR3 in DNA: TGTGCCAGCAGCTTGGAAAGGGGGGGCGGCTACACCTTC. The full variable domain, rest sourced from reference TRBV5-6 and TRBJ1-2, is DAGVTQSPTHLIKTRGQQVTLRCSPKSGHDTVSWYQQALGQGPQFIFQYYEEEERQRGNFPDRFSGHQFPNYSSELNVNALLLGDSALYLCASSLERGGGYTFGSGTRLTVV.

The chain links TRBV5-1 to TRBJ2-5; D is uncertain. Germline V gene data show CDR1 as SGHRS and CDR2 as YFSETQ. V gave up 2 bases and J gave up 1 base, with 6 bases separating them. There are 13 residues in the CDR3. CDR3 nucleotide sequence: TGCGCCAGCAGCTTCCCGTTCCAAGAGACCCAGTACTTC. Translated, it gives CASSFPFQETQYF.

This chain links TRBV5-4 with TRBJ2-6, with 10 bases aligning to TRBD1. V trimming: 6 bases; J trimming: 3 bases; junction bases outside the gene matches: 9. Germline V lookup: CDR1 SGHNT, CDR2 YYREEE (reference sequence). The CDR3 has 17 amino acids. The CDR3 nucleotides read TGTGCCAGCAAAGCAAGGACAGGGGGAGATGGGGCCAACGTCCTGACTTTC. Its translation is CASKARTGGDGANVLTF.

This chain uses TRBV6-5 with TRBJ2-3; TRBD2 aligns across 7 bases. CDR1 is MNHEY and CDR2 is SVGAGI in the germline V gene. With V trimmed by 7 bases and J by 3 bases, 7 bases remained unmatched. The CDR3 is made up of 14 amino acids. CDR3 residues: CASTPGGGTDTQYF. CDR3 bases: TGTGCCAGCACCCCGGGGGGAGGGACAGATACGCAGTATTTT.

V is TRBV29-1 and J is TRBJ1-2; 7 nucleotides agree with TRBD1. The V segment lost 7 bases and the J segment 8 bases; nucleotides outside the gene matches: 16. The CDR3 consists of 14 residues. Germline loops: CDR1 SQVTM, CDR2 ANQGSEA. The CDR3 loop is CSADRGRDESGYTF. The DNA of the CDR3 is TGCAGCGCCGATAGGGGGCGGGACGAGTCCGGCTACACCTTC.

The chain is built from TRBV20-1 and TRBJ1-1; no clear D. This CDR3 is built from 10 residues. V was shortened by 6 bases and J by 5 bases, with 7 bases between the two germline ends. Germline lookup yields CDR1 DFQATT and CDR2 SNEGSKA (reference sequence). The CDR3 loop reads CSARGTEAFF. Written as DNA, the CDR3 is TGCAGTGCCCGGGGAACTGAAGCTTTCTTT.

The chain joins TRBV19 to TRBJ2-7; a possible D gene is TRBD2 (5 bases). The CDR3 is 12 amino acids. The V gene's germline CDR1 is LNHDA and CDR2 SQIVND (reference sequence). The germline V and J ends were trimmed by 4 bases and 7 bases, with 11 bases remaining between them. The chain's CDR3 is CASSRGGGEQYF. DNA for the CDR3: TGTGCCAGTAGTAGGGGTGGAGGTGAGCAGTACTTC.

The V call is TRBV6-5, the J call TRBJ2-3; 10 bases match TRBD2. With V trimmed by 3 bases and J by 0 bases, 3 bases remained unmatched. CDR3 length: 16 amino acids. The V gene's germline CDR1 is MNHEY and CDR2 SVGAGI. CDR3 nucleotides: TGTGCCAGCAGTTATCTAGCGGGAGTTAGCACAGATACGCAGTATTTT. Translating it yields CASSYLAGVSTDTQYF.

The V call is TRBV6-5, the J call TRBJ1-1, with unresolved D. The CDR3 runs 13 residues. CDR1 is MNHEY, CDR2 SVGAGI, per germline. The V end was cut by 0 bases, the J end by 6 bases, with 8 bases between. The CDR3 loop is CASSYSYLSEAFF. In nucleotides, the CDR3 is TGTGCCAGCAGTTACTCGTATCTGTCTGAAGCTTTCTTT.

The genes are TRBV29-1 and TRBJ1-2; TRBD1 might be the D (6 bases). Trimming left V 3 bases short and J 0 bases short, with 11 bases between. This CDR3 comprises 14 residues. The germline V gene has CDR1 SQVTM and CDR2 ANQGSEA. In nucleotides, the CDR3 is TGCAGCGTTGACCCCAGGGGCCCTAACTATGGCTACACCTTC. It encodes CSVDPRGPNYGYTF.

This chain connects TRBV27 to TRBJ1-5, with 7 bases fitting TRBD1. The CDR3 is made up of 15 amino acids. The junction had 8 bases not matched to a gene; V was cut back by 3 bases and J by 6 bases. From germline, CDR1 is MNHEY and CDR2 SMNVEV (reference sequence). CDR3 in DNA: TGTGCCAGCAGTTTCGCTGACAGGGCGGGTCAGCCCCAGCATTTT. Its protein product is CASSFADRAGQPQHF.

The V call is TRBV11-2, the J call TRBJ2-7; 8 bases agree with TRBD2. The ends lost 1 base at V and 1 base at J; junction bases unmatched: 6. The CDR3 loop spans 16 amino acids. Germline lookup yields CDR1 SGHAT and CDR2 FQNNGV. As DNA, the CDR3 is TGTGCCAGCAGCTTAGGGTCCCAGCGGGGGTCCTACGAGCAGTACTTC. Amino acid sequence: CASSLGSQRGSYEQYF.

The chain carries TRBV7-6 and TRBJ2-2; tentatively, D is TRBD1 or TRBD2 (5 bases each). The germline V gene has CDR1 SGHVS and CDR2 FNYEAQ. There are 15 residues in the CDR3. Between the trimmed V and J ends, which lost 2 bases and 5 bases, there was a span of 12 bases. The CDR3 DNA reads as TGTGCCAGCAGCTTATCGCAGGGAGCAACCGGGGAGCTGTTTTTT. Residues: CASSLSQGATGELFF. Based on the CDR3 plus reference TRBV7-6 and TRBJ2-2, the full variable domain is GAGVSQSPRYKVTKRGQDVALRCDPISGHVSLYWYRQALGQGPEFLTYFNYEAQQDKSGLPNDRFSAERPEGSISTLTIQRTEQRDSAMYRCASSLSQGATGELFFGEGSRLTVL.

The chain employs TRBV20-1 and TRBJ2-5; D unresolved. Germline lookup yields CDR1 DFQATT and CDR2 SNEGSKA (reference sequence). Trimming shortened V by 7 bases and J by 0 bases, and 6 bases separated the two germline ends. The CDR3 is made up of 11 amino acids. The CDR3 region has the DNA TGCAGTGAGGGCCACCAAGAGACCCAGTACTTC. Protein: CSEGHQETQYF.

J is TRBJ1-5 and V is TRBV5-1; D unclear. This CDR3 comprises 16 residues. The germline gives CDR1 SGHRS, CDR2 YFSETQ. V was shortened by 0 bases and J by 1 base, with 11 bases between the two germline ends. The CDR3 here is CASSLEPLYSNQPQHF. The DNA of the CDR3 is TGCGCCAGCAGCTTGGAGCCACTTTACAGCAATCAGCCCCAGCATTTT.

The CDR3 spells CASQGAGDEQYF. The DNA of the CDR3 is TGTGCCAGCCAGGGGGCAGGGGACGAGCAGTACTTC. The chain combines TRBV27 with TRBJ2-7, with 8 bases aligning to TRBD1. With 8 bases clipped from V and 5 bases from J, the junction kept 5 bases outside the gene matches. The CDR3 has 12 residues. Germline CDR1 MNHEY, CDR2 SMNVEV (reference sequence).

As DNA, the CDR3 is TGCGCCAGCAGCCAAGACGTGGGCCTCGGGTACAATGAGCAGTTCTTC. Its protein product is CASSQDVGLGYNEQFF. The chain combines TRBV4-3 with TRBJ2-1; D gene uncertain. There are 16 residues in the CDR3. V was shortened by 0 bases and J by 4 bases, with 13 bases between the two germline ends. Per the germline V gene, CDR1 is LGHNA and CDR2 is YSLEER.

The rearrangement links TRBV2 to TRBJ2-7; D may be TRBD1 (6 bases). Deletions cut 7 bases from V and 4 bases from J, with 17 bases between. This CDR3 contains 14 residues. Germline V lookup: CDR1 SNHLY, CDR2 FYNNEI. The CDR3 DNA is TGTGCCAGCACCGGGGACATCAATACGTACGAGCAGTACTTC. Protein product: CASTGDINTYEQYF. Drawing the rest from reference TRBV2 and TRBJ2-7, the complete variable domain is EPEVTQTPSHQVTQMGQEVILRCVPISNHLYFYWYRQILGQKVEFLVSFYNNEISEKSEIFDDQFSVERPDGSNFTLKIRSTKLEDSAMYFCASTGDINTYEQYFGPGTRLTVT.